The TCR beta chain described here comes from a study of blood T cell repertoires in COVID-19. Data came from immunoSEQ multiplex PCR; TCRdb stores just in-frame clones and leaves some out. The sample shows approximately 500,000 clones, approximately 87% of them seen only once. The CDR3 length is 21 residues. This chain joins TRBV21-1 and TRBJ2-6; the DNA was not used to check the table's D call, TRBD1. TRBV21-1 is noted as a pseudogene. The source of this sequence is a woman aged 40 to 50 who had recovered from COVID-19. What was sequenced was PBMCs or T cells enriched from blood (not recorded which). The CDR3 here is CASSKSAGQSGFCSGANVLTF. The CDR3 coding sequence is TGTGCCAGCAGTAAATCGGCGGGACAGTCAGGGTTTTGCTCTGGGGCCAACGTCCTGACTTTC.